This T cell receptor (beta chain) was retrieved from a study of breast tumors, draining lymph nodes, adjacent tissues. Study findings and constraints: Tumors had less TCR diversity than lymph nodes, more than nontumor tissue. The lymph node origin of tumor T cells was framed as consistent with a hypothesis, not demonstrated. Luminal-like breast cancer showed significantly greater tumor-nontumor repertoire similarity than basal-like breast cancer did.

Using its own MiXCR run on the multiplex PCR reads, TCRdb lists one record per CDR3 protein. The sample contains 65,000 to 80,000 distinct CDR3 sequences, approximately 19% of which appear only once. This clonotype was recorded a few times. Antigen unknown. Axillary draining lymph nodes of breast cancer patients supplied the node samples. Material for sequencing was axillary lymph node tissue. This TCR came from a female donor with breast cancer. Some clones in this sample may be carry-over from other donors' samples.

Here the CDR3 reads CASSPAGGQETQYF. CDR3 sequence (DNA): TGTGCCAGCTCTCCCGCGGGGGGCCAAGAGACCCAGTACTTC. This sequence joins TRBV18 and TRBJ2-5; 8 bases fit TRBD2. CDR1 and CDR2 from the germline V gene are KGHSH and LQKENI. The CDR3 length is 14 residues. V dropped 6 bases and J dropped 1; count of bases not matched to a gene: 4.